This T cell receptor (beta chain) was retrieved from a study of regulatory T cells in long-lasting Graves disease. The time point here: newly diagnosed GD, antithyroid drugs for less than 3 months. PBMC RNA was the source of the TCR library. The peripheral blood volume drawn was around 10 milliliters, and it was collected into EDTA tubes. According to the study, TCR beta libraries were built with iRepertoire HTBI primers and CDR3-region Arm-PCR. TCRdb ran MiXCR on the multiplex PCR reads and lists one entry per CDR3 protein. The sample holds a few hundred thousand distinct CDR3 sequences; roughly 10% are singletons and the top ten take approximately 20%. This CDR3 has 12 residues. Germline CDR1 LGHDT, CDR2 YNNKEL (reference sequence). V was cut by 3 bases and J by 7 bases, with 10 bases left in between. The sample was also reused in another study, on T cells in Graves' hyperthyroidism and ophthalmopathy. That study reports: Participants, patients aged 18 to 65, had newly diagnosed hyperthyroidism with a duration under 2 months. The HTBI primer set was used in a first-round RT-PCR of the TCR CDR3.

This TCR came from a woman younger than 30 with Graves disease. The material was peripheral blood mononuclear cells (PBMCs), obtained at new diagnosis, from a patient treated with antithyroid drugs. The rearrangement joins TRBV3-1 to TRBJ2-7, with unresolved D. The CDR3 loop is CASSHAQEEQYF. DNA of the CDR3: TGTGCCAGCAGCCACGCTCAGGAGGAGCAGTACTTC.